The 5 T cell receptor beta chains presented below share a single source sample, sequenced in a study of CD8+CD57+ T cells in acquired aplastic anemia. It was genomic DNA that served as the template for profiling TCR beta VDJ and CDR3. TCRdb analysed the reads with MiXCR anew, one entry per CDR3 protein. The sample consists of hundreds of thousands of distinct CDR3 sequences, just under 70% of them appearing once. The sequencing input was sorted CD4+, CD8+, or CD8+CD57+ T cells (not recorded which) from PBMCs. The source is a human donor in good health, serving as a control.

V usage is TRBV4-3 and J usage is TRBJ2-7; no clear D. Per germline, CDR1 LGHNA and CDR2 YSLEER. This CDR3 is built from 11 residues. V shed 0 bases and J shed 9 bases, with 6 bases lying between them. The CDR3 DNA is TGCGCCAGCAGCCAAGATTATGGGCAGTACTTC. This encodes CASSQDYGQYF.

This clonotype was observed many times. This chain links TRBV5-1 with TRBJ2-2, with TRBD2 as a possible D gene (6 bases). This CDR3 spans 16 amino acids. V was pared by 4 bases and J by 3 bases, with 16 bases between. Germline assignment: CDR1 SGHRS and CDR2 YFSETQ. CDR3: CASSPTAGTDTGELFF. The CDR3 bases are TGCGCCAGCAGCCCGACGGCCGGGACTGACACCGGGGAGCTGTTTTTT.

This clonotype was counted ten times or more. This chain connects TRBV12-3 or TRBV12-4 to TRBJ1-1; 7 bases map to TRBD1. This CDR3 has 15 residues. The V and J ends lost 4 bases and 1 base, in that order; junction bases with no gene match: 6. CDR3 region: CASSWRGGPNTEAFF. Written as DNA, the CDR3 is TGTGCCAGCAGTTGGAGAGGGGGCCCGAACACTGAAGCTTTCTTT.

The V gene is TRBV11-2, the J gene TRBJ1-6, with D uncertain. Germline CDR1 reads SGHAT; CDR2 reads FQNNGV. This CDR3 is built from 16 residues. V shed 5 bases and J shed 9 bases, with 20 bases lying between them. This CDR3 is CASSLLGLRRSSPLHF. The CDR3, as DNA: TGTGCCAGCAGCCTCCTAGGGCTTCGGCGTTCTTCACCCCTCCACTTT.

The J gene is TRBJ1-3, the V gene TRBV9; unclear D gene. Trimming removed 1 base at V and 3 bases at J, with 8 bases between. Germline V gives CDR1 SGDLS, CDR2 YYNGEE. The length of the CDR3 is 14 residues. This chain's CDR3 is CASSVWRVGNTIYF. The DNA for the CDR3 is TGTGCCAGCAGCGTATGGCGGGTTGGAAACACCATATATTTT.